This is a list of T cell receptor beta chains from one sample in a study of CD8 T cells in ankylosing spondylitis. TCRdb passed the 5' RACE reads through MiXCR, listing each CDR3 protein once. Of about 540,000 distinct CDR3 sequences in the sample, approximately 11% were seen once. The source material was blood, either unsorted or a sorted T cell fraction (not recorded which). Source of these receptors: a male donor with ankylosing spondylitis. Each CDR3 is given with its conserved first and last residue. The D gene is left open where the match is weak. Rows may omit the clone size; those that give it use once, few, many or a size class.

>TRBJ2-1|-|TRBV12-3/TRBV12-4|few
TGTGCCAGCACCCTCCAGGTGGGGGACACCTACAATGAGCAGTTCTTC
CASTLQVGDTYNEQFF
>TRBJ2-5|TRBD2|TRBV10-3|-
TGTGCCATCAGCGCGGGACTAGCGGGACGAGAGACCCAGTACTTC
CAISAGLAGRETQYF
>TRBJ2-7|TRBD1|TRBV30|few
TGTGCCTGGAGCATCAGGGGGCGCGAGCAGTACTTC
CAWSIRGREQYF
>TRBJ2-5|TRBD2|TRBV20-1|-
TGCAGTGCTGGGACTAGCGGGAGGGGGGAGACCCAGTACTTC
CSAGTSGRGETQYF
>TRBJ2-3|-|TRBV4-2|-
TGTGCCAGCAGTCGGAGGACCATTAGCACAGATACGCAGTATTTT
CASSRRTISTDTQYF
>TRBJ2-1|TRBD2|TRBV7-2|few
TGTGCCAGCAGCTTGGTGGGACTATCACATTACAATGAGCAGTTCTTC
CASSLVGLSHYNEQFF
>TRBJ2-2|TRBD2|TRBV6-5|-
TGTGCCAGCAGTTACGGCTTTGTAGCGGGACCGAACACCGGGGAGCTGTTTTTT
CASSYGFVAGPNTGELFF
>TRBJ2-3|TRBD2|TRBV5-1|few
TGCGCCAGCAGCTGGGGGGGACTAGCCGCAGATACGCAGTATTTT
CASSWGGLAADTQYF
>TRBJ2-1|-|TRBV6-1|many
TGTGCCAGCAGTGAAGCCCTCAGAAACAATGAGCAGTTCTTC
CASSEALRNNEQFF
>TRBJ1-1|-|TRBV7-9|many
TGTGCCAGCAGGCATATTACAGGGTCGAACACTGAAGCTTTCTTT
CASRHITGSNTEAFF
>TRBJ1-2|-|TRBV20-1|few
TGCAGTGCCGGACAAGAATTAGCTAACTATGGCTACACCTTC
CSAGQELANYGYTF
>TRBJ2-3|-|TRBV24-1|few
TGTGCCACCAGTGATTTGGGCGGCACAGATACGCAGTATTTT
CATSDLGGTDTQYF
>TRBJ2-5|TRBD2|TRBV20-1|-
TGCAGTGCTAGAGATCTACTAGCGGGCGTAGAAGAGACCCAGTACTTC
CSARDLLAGVEETQYF
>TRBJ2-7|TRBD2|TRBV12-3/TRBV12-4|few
TGTGCCAGCAGTTTGGGGACTAGAGCCGAGCAGTACTTC
CASSLGTRAEQYF
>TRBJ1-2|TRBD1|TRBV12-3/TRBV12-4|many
TGTGCCAGCAGTTCAGGGGGCGTCGAGTACGGCTACACCTTC
CASSSGGVEYGYTF
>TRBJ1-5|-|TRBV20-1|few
TGCAGTGCGCCAGGACCGGGGGCGAAGAGCAATCAGCCCCAGCATTTT
CSAPGPGAKSNQPQHF
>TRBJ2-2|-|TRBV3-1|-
TGTGCCAGCAGCCTATGGGGAGCTAGCGCTGGAACCGGGGAGCTGTTTTTT
CASSLWGASAGTGELFF
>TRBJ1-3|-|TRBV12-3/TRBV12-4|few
TGTGCCAGCAGTTTAAGTCGCTCTAGAAACACCATATATTTT
CASSLSRSRNTIYF
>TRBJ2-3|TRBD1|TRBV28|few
TGTGCCAGCAGTCCCCTCAGGGGGCCGGGCACAGATACGCAGTATTTT
CASSPLRGPGTDTQYF
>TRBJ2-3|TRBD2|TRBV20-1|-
TGCAGTGGGACTAGCGGGATAGATACGCAGTATTTT
CSGTSGIDTQYF
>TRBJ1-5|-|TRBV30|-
TGTGCCTGGTCCAACGCCCAACAGCCCCAGCATTTT
CAWSNAQQPQHF
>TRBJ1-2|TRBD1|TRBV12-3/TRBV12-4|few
TGTGCCAGCACCTATTACGGACAGGGGGCAAACTATGGCTACACCTTC
CASTYYGQGANYGYTF
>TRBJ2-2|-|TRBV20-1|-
TGCAGTGCTAGAGATCCCAGGGAAGACACCGGGGAGCTGTTTTTT
CSARDPREDTGELFF
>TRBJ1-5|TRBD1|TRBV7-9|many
TGTGCCAGCAGCTTCGACAGGGACCAGCCCCAGCATTTT
CASSFDRDQPQHF
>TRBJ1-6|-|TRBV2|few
TGTGCCACGGGACTGGGGAATTCACCCCTCCACTTT
CATGLGNSPLHF
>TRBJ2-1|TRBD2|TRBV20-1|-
TGCAGTGCTAGAGTGGAAGCGGGAGCCTACAATGAGCAGTTCTTC
CSARVEAGAYNEQFF
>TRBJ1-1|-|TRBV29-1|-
TGCAGCGTTGAAGGTACAGGTCGGGACACTGAAGCTTTCTTT
CSVEGTGRDTEAFF
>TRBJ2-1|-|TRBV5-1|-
TGCGCCAGCAGCTTGGGACCTCTGGCGGAATACAATGAGCAGTTCTTC
CASSLGPLAEYNEQFF
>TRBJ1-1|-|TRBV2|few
TGTGCCAGCAGAGAGGCACCCAACACTGAAGCTTTCTTT
CASREAPNTEAFF
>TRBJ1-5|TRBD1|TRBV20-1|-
TGCAGTGCTGAAACGGAAGGTGCTGCAGGGGGCTTGGTGGGTCAGCCCCAGCATTTT
CSAETEGAAGGLVGQPQHF
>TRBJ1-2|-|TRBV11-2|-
TGTGCCAGCAGCTTAGATCGGAATGGCTACATCTTC
CASSLDRNGYIF
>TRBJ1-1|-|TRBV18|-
TGTGCCAGCTCCCCCAGTATGGAGAACACTGAAGCTTTCTTT
CASSPSMENTEAFF
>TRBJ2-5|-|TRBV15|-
TGTGCCACCAGCAGAGATGCATGGGGGGAACGACAAGAGACCCAGTACTTC
CATSRDAWGERQETQYF
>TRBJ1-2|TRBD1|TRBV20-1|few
TGCAGTGCTAGAGCCTCCCCGGGCAGGGGGTTAGGCTACACCTTC
CSARASPGRGLGYTF
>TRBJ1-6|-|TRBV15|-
TGTGCCACCAGCAGAGATCGTGTTATTAATTCACCCCTCCACTTT
CATSRDRVINSPLHF
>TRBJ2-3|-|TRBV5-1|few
TGCGCCAGCAGCCAAACTCTGGGGCCCACAGATACGCAGTATTTT
CASSQTLGPTDTQYF
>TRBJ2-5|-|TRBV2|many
TGTGCCAGCAGGACAGATCAAGAGACCCAGTACTTC
CASRTDQETQYF
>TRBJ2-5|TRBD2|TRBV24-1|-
TGTGCCACCAGTGAGACCGGGACTAGCCTAACCCAGTACTTC
CATSETGTSLTQYF